This is a list of T cell receptor beta chains from one sample in a study of cytomegalovirus exposure and HLA in healthy donors. The protocol was immunoSEQ multiplex PCR, while the TCRdb copy is restricted to in-frame clones and leaves out a portion. The table has about 130,000 clones, 55% to 75% seen once. What was sequenced was PBMCs. Receptors originate from a man between 45 and 60 years old in good health and CMV-seropositive. Each CDR3 is given without its conserved first and last residue. Each record gives: V gene, clone size, J gene, CDR3 protein. Clone size appears in some rows only: once, few, many, or a class for an expanded clone.

v_call: TRBV2; clone_size: .; j_call: TRBJ2-7; cdr3_aa: ASRVDSPFYEQY
v_call: TRBV29-1; clone_size: few; j_call: TRBJ1-1; cdr3_aa: SVPLRTGDTEAF
v_call: TRBV6-5; clone_size: once; j_call: TRBJ2-7; cdr3_aa: ASSYARGRYEQY
v_call: TRBV25-1; clone_size: .; j_call: TRBJ2-2; cdr3_aa: ASTRTGELF
v_call: TRBV11-3; clone_size: .; j_call: TRBJ2-7; cdr3_aa: ASSLDATVAYEQY
v_call: TRBV6-1; clone_size: few; j_call: TRBJ1-2; cdr3_aa: ASTERDSYGYT
v_call: TRBV5-1; clone_size: .; j_call: TRBJ2-7; cdr3_aa: ASSLGGQAYEQY
v_call: TRBV15; clone_size: .; j_call: TRBJ2-1; cdr3_aa: ATSRRSGGSRNEQF
v_call: TRBV25-1; clone_size: .; j_call: TRBJ2-6; cdr3_aa: ASSEGTGSGANVLT
v_call: TRBV13; clone_size: .; j_call: TRBJ1-2; cdr3_aa: ASSTGQEANYGYT
v_call: TRBV6-5; clone_size: .; j_call: TRBJ1-1; cdr3_aa: ASSLWQGGNTEAF
v_call: TRBV13; clone_size: .; j_call: TRBJ1-3; cdr3_aa: ASSRTGSGNTIY
v_call: TRBV6-5; clone_size: .; j_call: TRBJ2-2; cdr3_aa: ASSRRQGGAGELF
v_call: TRBV19; clone_size: .; j_call: TRBJ1-5; cdr3_aa: ASRWELEAPQH
v_call: TRBV19; clone_size: .; j_call: TRBJ2-4; cdr3_aa: ASSPGGWSAKNIQY
v_call: TRBV7-8; clone_size: .; j_call: TRBJ1-1; cdr3_aa: ASSFGGRRTEAF
v_call: TRBV5-1; clone_size: .; j_call: TRBJ1-2; cdr3_aa: ASSSGQVNYGYT
v_call: TRBV5-4; clone_size: .; j_call: TRBJ1-5; cdr3_aa: ASSLLDQPQH
v_call: TRBV5-5; clone_size: .; j_call: TRBJ1-3; cdr3_aa: ASSLRVAPNSGNTIY
v_call: TRBV6-5; clone_size: .; j_call: TRBJ2-7; cdr3_aa: ASRNPGSGNYEQY